The 21 T cell receptor beta chains listed next were all sequenced from one sample in a study of metastatic and nonmetastatic thyroid tumors. TCRdb re-analyzed the PCR reads using MiXCR. This table has about 21,000 clones, over 25% appearing once. Patients had received no treatment of any kind before thyroid surgery. Sequences were obtained from tumor tissue. Every receptor here comes from a male donor with papillary thyroid cancer or a benign thyroid nodule (not recorded which). Some clones in this sample may be carry-over from other donors' samples.

The genes are TRBV12-3 or TRBV12-4 and TRBJ1-2; 7 nucleotides match TRBD1. Trimming removed 4 bases from V and 4 bases from J; junction bases left unmatched: 6. The length of the CDR3 is 14 residues. CDR3 sequence reads: CASSSDRKSYGYTF. For the CDR3, the DNA is TGTGCCAGCAGTTCGGACAGGAAGAGCTATGGCTACACCTTC.

This clone has a count of ten or more. The rearrangement links TRBV6-1 to TRBJ1-5; no clear D gene. Per germline, CDR1 MNHNS and CDR2 SASEGT. V lost 4 bases and J lost 0, with 7 bases in between. The CDR3 totals 14 residues. In DNA, the CDR3 is TGTGCCAGCAGTGGAGAATTTAGCAATCAGCCCCAGCATTTT. Translating it yields CASSGEFSNQPQHF.

This clone was recorded at least ten times. The chain recombines TRBV4-2 with TRBJ2-1; D uncertain. Trimming stripped 3 bases from V and 0 bases from J, with 15 bases between. Germline V gives CDR1 LGHNA, CDR2 YNFKEQ. This CDR3 has 17 residues. CDR3 nucleotide sequence: TGTGCCAGCAGCCAGGTAGGGATAGCTAACTCCTACAATGAGCAGTTCTTC. Translation gives CASSQVGIANSYNEQFF.

This clone has more than one count but fewer than ten. This sequence joins TRBV28 and TRBJ2-1; TRBD1 matches 12 bases. V gave up 2 bases and J gave up 2 bases; unmatched junction bases: 10. This CDR3 is 19 amino acids long. The germline gives CDR1 MDHEN, CDR2 SYDVKM. The CDR3 sequence: CASSLPVGQGAYPYNEQFF. The CDR3 DNA sequence: TGTGCCAGCAGTTTACCCGTGGGACAGGGGGCCTATCCCTACAATGAGCAGTTCTTC.

This clone was counted ten times or more. A read error may be the cause here, since a much bigger clone is one base away. The chain recombines TRBV6-1 with TRBJ2-7, with 10 bases fitting TRBD2. Germline V gene sequence: CDR1 MNHNS, CDR2 SASEGT. The CDR3 is 15 amino acids. V gave up 6 bases and J gave up 3 bases; unmatched junction bases: 8. CDR3 region: CASRPPSGGFYEQYF. CDR3 nucleotide sequence: TGTGCCAGCAGACCACCTAGCGGGGGCTTCTACGAGCAGTACTTC.

In the case of this clone: The junction and the germline gene differ at one end; a read error may be behind it. The chain is built from TRBV7-8 and TRBJ2-5, with D hard to call. Per the germline V gene, CDR1 is SGHVS and CDR2 is FQNEAQ. The CDR3 consists of 14 residues. The CDR3 bases are TGTGCCAGCAGCTTAGCCTGGAACGGAGAGACCCGGTACTTC. Translated: CASSLAWNGETRYF.

The rearrangement links TRBV6-5 to TRBJ2-7; D is possibly TRBD2 (6 bases). Trimming shortened V by 3 bases and J by 6 bases, and 15 bases separated the two germline ends. This CDR3 comprises 14 residues. Germline CDR1 MNHEY, CDR2 SVGAGI. The CDR3 coding sequence is TGTGCCAGCAGTTATGGACTATTGGGTTCCGAGCAGTACTTC. The encoded protein is CASSYGLLGSEQYF.

This clone has more than one count but fewer than ten. V is TRBV5-6 and J is TRBJ2-1; D is unresolved. V was clipped by 0 bases and J by 5 bases, with 12 bases between them. The CDR3 totals 15 residues. Germline assignment: CDR1 SGHDT and CDR2 YYEEEE. The CDR3 coding sequence is TGTGCCAGCAGCTTGGAAATTTCACGAGACAATGAGCAGTTCTTC. Residues: CASSLEISRDNEQFF.

The gene calls are TRBV20-1 and TRBJ2-3; 7 bases map to TRBD2. The V gene's germline CDR1 is DFQATT and CDR2 SNEGSKA (reference sequence). This CDR3 region has 15 residues. V shed 1 base and J 7 bases; nucleotides not matched to a gene: 11. The CDR3 is CSARAWREYRYTQYF. Written as DNA, the CDR3 is TGCAGTGCTAGAGCCTGGCGGGAGTATCGTTATACGCAGTATTTT.

The J gene is TRBJ2-1, the V gene TRBV27; D is ambiguous. The V gene lost 0 bases and the J gene lost 4 bases, with 10 bases spanning the gap. Germline values: CDR1 MNHEY, CDR2 SMNVEV (reference sequence). The CDR3 is 15 amino acids. The DNA of the CDR3 is TGTGCCAGCAGTTTATCGATGGGCGGATACAATGAGCAGTTCTTC. Its translation: CASSLSMGGYNEQFF.

As to this clone: A junction end diverges from the germline sequence, so it may reflect a read error. The chain joins TRBV4-1 to TRBJ1-6; maybe TRBD1 (5 bases). This CDR3 has 17 residues. Looked up from germline, CDR1 is MGHRA and CDR2 is YSYEKL. CDR3 sequence reads: CASSQARRTMENSPLNF. In nucleotides, the CDR3 is TGCGCCAGCAGCCAAGCCCGCAGGACAATGGAGAATTCACCCCTCAACTTT.

This clone was recorded many times. The gene calls are TRBV20-1 and TRBJ2-5, with D possibly being TRBD2 (6 bases). Looked up from germline, CDR1 is DFQATT and CDR2 is SNEGSKA (reference sequence). The V gene lost 0 bases and the J gene lost 5 bases, with 13 bases spanning the gap. CDR3 length: 14 amino acids. CDR3 bases: TGCAGTGCTAGAGATCGAACTAGCCCTGAGACCCAGTACTTC. Its protein is CSARDRTSPETQYF.

This clone has a count of ten or more. The rearrangement links TRBV20-1 to TRBJ1-1, with D unresolved. Germline V gene data show CDR1 as DFQATT and CDR2 as SNEGSKA (reference sequence). Trimming shortened V by 3 bases and J by 4 bases, and 12 bases separated the two germline ends. The CDR3 has 13 residues. The chain's CDR3 is CSASKKVGTEAFF. For the CDR3, the DNA is TGCAGTGCTAGTAAGAAGGTAGGCACTGAAGCTTTCTTT.

This clone was counted ten times or more. The chain uses TRBV20-1 and TRBJ2-5, with D tentatively TRBD2 (5 bases). This CDR3 is 12 amino acids long. V was shortened by 3 bases and J by 4 bases, with 9 bases between the two germline ends. Germline CDR1 reads DFQATT; CDR2 reads SNEGSKA (reference sequence). The CDR3 bases are TGCAGTGCTAGGTCGGGGTCAGAGACCCAGTACTTC. It encodes CSARSGSETQYF.

The chain links TRBV9 to TRBJ2-2, with D possibly matching TRBD1 (6 bases). Germline assignment: CDR1 SGDLS and CDR2 YYNGEE. CDR3 size: 17 residues. Trimming took off 0 bases at V and 3 bases at J, with 15 bases between the two ends. CDR3 nucleotide sequence: TGTGCCAGCAGCGTAGGGGACACTCGCCCGGACACCGGGGAGCTGTTTTTT. Translation: CASSVGDTRPDTGELFF.

The chain couples TRBV5-1 to TRBJ1-6; weak D call: TRBD1 (6 bases). Germline lookup yields CDR1 SGHRS and CDR2 YFSETQ. This CDR3 contains 14 residues. V lost 2 bases and J lost 8, with 11 bases in between. The CDR3 region is CASSFRGLDSPLHF. Written as DNA, the CDR3 is TGCGCCAGCAGCTTTCGGGGGCTTGATTCACCCCTCCACTTT. Full variable domain (missing parts from reference TRBV5-1 and TRBJ1-6): KAGVTQTPRYLIKTRGQQVTLSCSPISGHRSVSWYQQTPGQGLQFLFEYFSETQRNKGNFPGRFSGRQFSNSRSEMNVSTLELGDSALYLCASSFRGLDSPLHFGNGTRLTVT.

This clone was detected ten times or more. A junction end diverges from the germline sequence, so it may reflect a read error. The chain employs TRBV29-1 and TRBJ2-7; TRBD2 agrees at 13 bases. Germline CDR1 SQVTM, CDR2 ANQGSEA. The CDR3 has 18 amino acids. The CDR3 protein is CLFNRCCGTSGISYEQYF. The CDR3 DNA is TGTCTCTTTAATAGGTGCTGCGGGACTAGCGGGATCTCCTACGAGCAGTACTTC.

The chain couples TRBV12-3 or TRBV12-4 to TRBJ2-3, with 7 bases lining up with TRBD1. The J segment lost 2 bases and the V segment lost 4 bases, leaving 6 bases of the junction unmatched. CDR3 length: 15 amino acids. The CDR3 nucleotides read TGTGCCAGCAGTTCGGGACAGCTAGTCACAGATACGCAGTATTTT. This sequence encodes CASSSGQLVTDTQYF.

This clone has just a few counts. J is TRBJ2-7 and V is TRBV7-2; TRBD1 matches 7 bases. CDR1 and CDR2 (germline): SGHTA, FQGNSA. The CDR3 runs to 14 residues. Trimming removed 7 bases from V and 9 bases from J; junction bases left unmatched: 15. CDR3: CASTLVTGTFRQYF. The CDR3, as DNA: TGTGCCAGCACCCTGGTGACAGGGACCTTTAGGCAGTACTTC. Together with reference TRBV7-2 and TRBJ2-7, the CDR3 gives the full variable domain: GAGVSQSPSNKVTEKGKDVELRCDPISGHTALYWYRQSLGQGLEFLIYFQGNSAPDKSGLPSDRFSAERTGGSVSTLTIQRTQQEDSAVYLCASTLVTGTFRQYFGPGTRLTVT.

This clone was observed a few times. The CDR3 here is CATSDGTGWWELFF. The CDR3 coding sequence is TGTGCCACCAGTGATGGGACTGGTTGGTGGGAGCTGTTTTTT. The gene calls are TRBV24-1 and TRBJ2-2, with D perhaps TRBD2 (6 bases). V lost 3 bases to trimming and J lost 9 bases, with 13 bases between them. Germline loops: CDR1 KGHDR, CDR2 SFDVKD. CDR3 size: 14 residues.

This clone was seen repeatedly, ten times or more. The chain combines TRBV28 with TRBJ2-2; TRBD1 or TRBD2 may be the D gene (6 bases each). V shed 6 bases and J shed 1 base, with 12 bases lying between them. The CDR3 is 15 amino acids. Germline-derived CDR1 and CDR2 are MDHEN and SYDVKM. The chain's CDR3 is CASSLGGMNTGELFF. CDR3 DNA: TGTGCCAGCAGCCTAGGGGGGATGAACACCGGGGAGCTGTTTTTT.